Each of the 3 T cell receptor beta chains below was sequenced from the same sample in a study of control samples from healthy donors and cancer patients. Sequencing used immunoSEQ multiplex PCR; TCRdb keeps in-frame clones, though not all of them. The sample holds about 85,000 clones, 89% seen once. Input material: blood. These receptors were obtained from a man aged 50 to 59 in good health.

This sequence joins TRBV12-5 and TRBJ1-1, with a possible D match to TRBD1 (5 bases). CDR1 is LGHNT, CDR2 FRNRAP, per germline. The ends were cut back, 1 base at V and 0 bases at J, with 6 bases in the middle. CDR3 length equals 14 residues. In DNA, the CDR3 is TGTGCTAGTGGTTTGGGACAGCTGAACACTGAAGCTTTCTTT. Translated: CASGLGQLNTEAFF. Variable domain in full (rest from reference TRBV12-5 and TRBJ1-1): DARVTQTPRHKVTEMGQEVTMRCQPILGHNTVFWYRQTMMQGLELLAYFRNRAPLDDSGMPKDRFSAEMPDATLATLKIQPSEPRDSAVYFCASGLGQLNTEAFFGQGTRLTVV.

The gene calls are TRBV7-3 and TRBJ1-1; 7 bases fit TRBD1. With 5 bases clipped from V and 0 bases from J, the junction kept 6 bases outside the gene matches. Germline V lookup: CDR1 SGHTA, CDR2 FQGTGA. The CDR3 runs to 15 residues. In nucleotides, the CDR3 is TGTGCCAGCAGCCAAACGGGACAGATGAACACTGAAGCTTTCTTT. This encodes CASSQTGQMNTEAFF.

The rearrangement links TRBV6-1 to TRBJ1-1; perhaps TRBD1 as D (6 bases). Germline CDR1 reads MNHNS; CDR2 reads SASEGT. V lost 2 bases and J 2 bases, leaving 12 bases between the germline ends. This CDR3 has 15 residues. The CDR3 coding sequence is TGTGCCAGCAGTGAAATAGGACAGCACAACACTGAAGCTTTCTTT. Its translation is CASSEIGQHNTEAFF.